This T cell receptor (beta chain) was sequenced for a study of Ad26.COV2.S vaccination and SARS-CoV-2 variants. Study summary: The study gave Ad26.COV2.S intramuscularly, once or twice 56 days apart.

Here immunoSEQ multiplex PCR was the method, and the copy in TCRdb shows in-frame clones only, minus some. There are more than 300,000 clones in the sample; 70% to 90% occur only once, and about 2.1% lies in the top ten. Treatment reported: roughly 19 received Ad26.COV2.S at low or high dose, single or two shots; about 5 received placebo; per-sample allocation not given. The study sampled participants on day 63 after the first vaccine or placebo injection. Germline CDR1 and CDR2: MNHEY and SVGAGI. Trimming at V came to 5 bases and at J to 5 bases, leaving 5 bases not matched to a gene. The CDR3 extends over 13 amino acids.

The chain joins TRBV6-5 to TRBJ1-1; TRBD1 aligns across 7 bases. The specimen was peripheral blood, collected in a trial of Ad26.COV2.S vaccine versus placebo. The sequence was obtained from a person between 18 and 59 years old who received the Ad26.COV2.S COVID-19 vaccine or a placebo. The CDR3 is CASSRNRGTEAFF. CDR3 sequence (DNA): TGTGCCAGCAGTCGGAACAGGGGTACTGAAGCTTTCTTT.